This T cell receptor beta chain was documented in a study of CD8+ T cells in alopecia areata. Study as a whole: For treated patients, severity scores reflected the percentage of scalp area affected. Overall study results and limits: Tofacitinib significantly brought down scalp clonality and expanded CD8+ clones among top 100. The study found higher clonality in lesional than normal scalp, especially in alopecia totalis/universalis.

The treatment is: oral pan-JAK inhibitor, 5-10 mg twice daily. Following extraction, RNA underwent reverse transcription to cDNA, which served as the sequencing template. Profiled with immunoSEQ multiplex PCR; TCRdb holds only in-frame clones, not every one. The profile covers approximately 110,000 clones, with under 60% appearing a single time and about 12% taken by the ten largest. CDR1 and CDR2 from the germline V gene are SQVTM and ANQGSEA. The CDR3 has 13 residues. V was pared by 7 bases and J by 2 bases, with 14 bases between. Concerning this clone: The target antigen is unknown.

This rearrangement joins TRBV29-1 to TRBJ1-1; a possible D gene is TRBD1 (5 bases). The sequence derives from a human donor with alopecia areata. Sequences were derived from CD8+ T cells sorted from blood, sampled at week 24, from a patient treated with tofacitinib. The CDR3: CSAGIDSNTEAFF. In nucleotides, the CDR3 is TGCAGCGCTGGGATTGACAGCAACACTGAAGCTTTCTTT.